This T cell receptor (beta chain) was profiled in a study of control samples from healthy donors and cancer patients. This clone came up a few times. Trimming left V 3 bases short and J 1 base short, with 9 bases between. CDR1 is SGHDT and CDR2 is YYEEEE in the germline V gene. CDR3 length: 14 residues. Measured with immunoSEQ multiplex PCR; TCRdb has only the in-frame clones, and not every one. Here the sample spans 55,000 to 75,000 clones, around 87% being singletons. Material for sequencing was PBMCs. The chain links TRBV5-6 to TRBJ2-3; tentative D call: TRBD1 (6 bases). The clonotype comes from a woman between 50 and 59 years old with head and neck cancer. CDR3 nucleotides: TGTGCCAGCAGCTCCGGACAGCGCACAGATACGCAGTATTTT. This gives the protein CASSSGQRTDTQYF. Full variable domain (rest looked up from reference TRBV5-6 and TRBJ2-3): DAGVTQSPTHLIKTRGQQVTLRCSPKSGHDTVSWYQQALGQGPQFIFQYYEEEERQRGNFPDRFSGHQFPNYSSELNVNALLLGDSALYLCASSSGQRTDTQYFGPGTRLTVL.